The 30 T cell receptor beta chains below all came from one sample that was sequenced in a study of blood T cell repertoires in COVID-19. Here immunoSEQ multiplex PCR was the method, and the copy in TCRdb shows in-frame clones only, minus some. Of some 150,000 clones in the sample, around 78% are singletons; the top ten hold roughly 1.8%. The sequencing sample was made of peripheral blood. The receptor set was obtained from a man older than 75 with acute or convalescent COVID-19.

The J gene is TRBJ1-2, the V gene TRBV30; 7 bases agree with TRBD1. CDR3 length: 16 amino acids. V lost 6 bases and J lost 2; bases outside the gene matches: 15. Per germline, CDR1 GTSNPN and CDR2 SVGIG (reference sequence). The CDR3 loop is CACRPRGQWSNYGYTF. CDR3 DNA sequence: TGTGCCTGTCGACCGAGGGGGCAATGGTCGAACTATGGCTACACCTTC.

This rearrangement joins TRBV28 to TRBJ1-4, with a tentative D call TRBD1 (6 bases). From germline, CDR1 is MDHEN and CDR2 SYDVKM. The CDR3 has 14 amino acids. V lost 2 bases to trimming and J lost 5 bases, with 9 bases between them. CDR3 sequence (DNA): TGTGCCAGCAGTTTAGGAGGACAGAATGAAAAACTGTTTTTT. It encodes CASSLGGQNEKLFF.

This clone has a handful of counts. This chain links TRBV3-1 (or the pseudogene TRBV3-2) with TRBJ1-6, with D perhaps TRBD1 (6 bases). This CDR3 has 14 residues. Trimming stripped 5 bases from V and 4 bases from J, with 9 bases between. CDR1 and CDR2 from the germline V gene are LGHDT and YNNKEL (reference sequence). In nucleotides, the CDR3 is TGTGCCAGCAGCGGACAGAATTATAATTCACCCCTCCACTTT. Amino acid sequence: CASSGQNYNSPLHF.

The rearrangement joins TRBV5-4 to TRBJ2-3; tentatively, D is TRBD2 (5 bases). Germline CDR1 and CDR2: SGHNT and YYREEE (reference sequence). The CDR3 length is 15 residues. V lost 0 bases to trimming and J lost 3 bases, with 11 bases between them. The chain's CDR3 is CASSLEPGVTDTQYF. As DNA, the CDR3 is TGTGCCAGCAGCTTGGAACCCGGGGTTACAGATACGCAGTATTTT.

The chain employs TRBV7-2 and TRBJ2-7, with 9 bases that match TRBD1. Germline loops: CDR1 SGHTA, CDR2 FQGNSA. The V gene end was trimmed by 4 bases and the J gene end by 6 bases; junction bases not matched to a gene: 4. The CDR3 extends over 13 amino acids. The CDR3 here is CASSSDRGGEQYF. For the CDR3, the DNA is TGTGCCAGCAGCTCGGACAGGGGAGGCGAGCAGTACTTC. Full variable domain (remainder filled in from reference TRBV7-2 and TRBJ2-7): GAGVSQSPSNKVTEKGKDVELRCDPISGHTALYWYRQSLGQGLEFLIYFQGNSAPDKSGLPSDRFSAERTGGSVSTLTIQRTQQEDSAVYLCASSSDRGGEQYFGPGTRLTVT.

The chain couples TRBV28 to TRBJ1-5; 7 positions match TRBD1. The CDR3 contains 12 residues. Germline assignment: CDR1 MDHEN and CDR2 SYDVKM. Trimming removed 9 bases from V and 4 bases from J; junction bases left unmatched: 3. This chain's CDR3 is CASTTGNQPQHF. The CDR3 coding sequence is TGTGCCAGTACGACAGGGAATCAGCCCCAGCATTTT.

This chain joins TRBV7-8 and TRBJ2-2, with 8 bases fitting TRBD1. Germline V CDR1 and CDR2: SGHVS, FQNEAQ. CDR3 size: 15 residues. With 6 bases clipped from V and 6 bases from J, the junction kept 9 bases outside the gene matches. The CDR3 coding sequence is TGTGCCAGCAGTTATATATCACAGGGGGCCGGGGAGCTGTTTTTT. Translating gives CASSYISQGAGELFF. Looking up the rest from reference TRBV7-8 and TRBJ2-2 gives the full variable domain: GAGVSQSPRYKVAKRGQDVALRCDPISGHVSLFWYQQALGQGPEFLTYFQNEAQLDKSGLPSDRFFAERPEGSVSTLKIQRTQQEDSAVYLCASSYISQGAGELFFGEGSRLTVL.

V gene TRBV7-2 combines with J gene TRBJ2-7, with 10 bases identical to TRBD1. Germline V gene lookup returns CDR1 SGHTA and CDR2 FQGNSA. The CDR3 is 13 residues long. The V segment lost 5 bases and the J segment 7 bases; nucleotides outside the gene matches: 5. The CDR3 reads CASSPGQGREQYV. CDR3 coding DNA: TGTGCCAGCAGCCCGGGACAGGGGAGGGAGCAGTACGTC.

This clone has just a few counts. This chain joins TRBV19 and TRBJ1-2; 12 bases match TRBD1. The V segment lost 4 bases and the J segment 8 bases; nucleotides outside the gene matches: 11. CDR1 and CDR2 from the germline V gene are LNHDA and SQIVND (reference sequence). This CDR3 is 16 amino acids long. The CDR3 coding sequence is TGTGCCAGTAGTACCCCGCCGGGACAGGGGGCGGAAGGCTACACCTTC. It is translated as CASSTPPGQGAEGYTF.

The V and J genes are TRBV5-1 and TRBJ2-1; D ambiguous. V was shortened by 2 bases and J by 4 bases, with 4 bases between the two germline ends. Per the germline V gene, CDR1 is SGHRS and CDR2 is YFSETQ. This CDR3 region has 12 residues. The CDR3 DNA reads as TGCGCCAGCAGCTTTGAGTACAATGAGCAGTTCTTC. It specifies CASSFEYNEQFF.

This chain joins TRBV4-3 and TRBJ2-1; D ambiguous. This CDR3 is 13 amino acids long. The germline CDR1 and CDR2 sequences are LGHNA and YSLEER. Trimming left V 0 bases short and J 9 bases short, with 9 bases between. The CDR3 spells CASSQDVLTEQFF. DNA of the CDR3: TGCGCCAGCAGCCAAGATGTACTCACTGAGCAGTTCTTC.

The J gene is TRBJ2-1, the V gene TRBV11-2, with D possibly being TRBD1 (6 bases). The V and J ends lost 5 bases and 4 bases respectively, with 9 bases between them. There are 13 residues in the CDR3. Per germline, CDR1 SGHAT and CDR2 FQNNGV. CDR3: CASSPRGYNEQFF. In DNA, the CDR3 is TGTGCCAGCAGCCCCAGGGGTTACAATGAGCAGTTCTTC.

The rearrangement uses TRBV30 and TRBJ1-1; perhaps TRBD1 as D (6 bases). The V gene lost 2 bases and the J gene lost 4 bases, with 14 bases spanning the gap. In germline, CDR1 is GTSNPN, CDR2 SVGIG (reference sequence). The CDR3 covers 14 residues. The CDR3 coding sequence is TGTGCCTGGAGTATTAAGGGGGGGATCACTGAAGCTTTCTTT. Protein sequence: CAWSIKGGITEAFF.

V is TRBV5-6 and J is TRBJ2-3; D is possibly TRBD2 (7 bases). V was pared by 0 bases and J by 4 bases, with 15 bases between. The germline V gene encodes CDR1 SGHDT and CDR2 YYEEEE. CDR3 length: 16 residues. CDR3 DNA sequence: TGTGCCAGCAGCTTGGCCGCGGGGGCGCGGGCAGATACGCAGTATTTT. Protein product: CASSLAAGARADTQYF.

The V gene is TRBV28, the J gene TRBJ1-2; 11 bases line up with TRBD1. This CDR3 has 13 amino acids. Losses at the gene ends were 5 bases for V and 7 bases for J; bases not matched to a gene: 3. Germline V CDR1 and CDR2: MDHEN, SYDVKM. CDR3 coding DNA: TGTGCCAGCAGTCCCGGGACAGGGGGTGGCTACACCTTC. This encodes CASSPGTGGGYTF.

This clone was observed a few times. The V call is TRBV6-1, the J call TRBJ1-5; unclear D gene. CDR1 and CDR2 (germline): MNHNS, SASEGT. V lost 2 bases, J lost 8 bases, and 13 bases lay in between. The CDR3 contains 14 residues. The CDR3 loop is CASSEQVRDEPQHF. The CDR3 DNA sequence: TGTGCCAGCAGTGAACAGGTCCGGGATGAGCCCCAGCATTTT.

The chain couples TRBV11-2 to TRBJ1-1; possibly TRBD1 for D (5 bases). V lost 3 bases and J 5 bases, leaving 10 bases between the germline ends. Germline V lookup: CDR1 SGHAT, CDR2 FQNNGV. The CDR3 runs to 13 residues. This chain's CDR3 is CASSFNGGTEAFF. CDR3 nucleotides: TGTGCCAGCAGCTTTAATGGGGGGACTGAAGCTTTCTTT.

This clone was seen only a few times. The chain is built from TRBV28 and TRBJ1-5; perhaps TRBD1 as D (5 bases). The V end lost 6 bases, the J end lost 4 bases, and 13 bases lay between the germline ends. CDR1 is MDHEN, CDR2 SYDVKM, per germline. This CDR3 has 14 residues. The CDR3 sequence is CASRTAQVNQPQHF. CDR3 bases: TGTGCCAGCAGAACCGCACAGGTTAATCAGCCCCAGCATTTT.

This chain joins TRBV10-1 and TRBJ1-1, with no clear D. With 1 base removed from V and 0 bases from J, the gap between germline ends came to 6 bases. The CDR3 has 14 amino acids. CDR1 and CDR2 (germline): WNHNN, SYGVQD (reference sequence). The CDR3 loop is CASSEFGMNTEAFF. CDR3 nucleotide sequence: TGCGCCAGCAGTGAGTTCGGGATGAACACTGAAGCTTTCTTT.

The rearrangement uses TRBV18 and TRBJ2-1; possible D gene TRBD2, 6 bases. Germline loops: CDR1 KGHSH, CDR2 LQKENI. Trimming left V 3 bases short and J 6 bases short, with 9 bases between. This CDR3 comprises 13 residues. The CDR3 DNA is TGTGCCAGCTCACCTGGAGGGGTCAATGAGCAGTTCTTC. The encoded protein is CASSPGGVNEQFF.

The chain employs TRBV6-1 and TRBJ2-7; 11 bases align to TRBD1. The CDR3 spans 16 residues. V was pared by 3 bases and J by 1 base, with 5 bases of the junction left unmatched. Germline lookup yields CDR1 MNHNS and CDR2 SASEGT. The CDR3 loop is CASSEAGTGGSYEQYF. CDR3 nucleotides: TGTGCCAGCAGTGAGGCCGGGACAGGGGGGTCCTACGAGCAGTACTTC.

The V call is TRBV7-6, the J call TRBJ2-3, with 10 positions matching TRBD1. Germline V CDR1 and CDR2: SGHVS, FNYEAQ. This CDR3 is built from 15 residues. V was pared by 4 bases and J by 6 bases, with 7 bases of the junction left unmatched. This CDR3 reads CASSSGTGVADTQYF. The CDR3, as DNA: TGTGCCAGCAGCTCCGGGACAGGGGTTGCCGATACGCAGTATTTT.

The chain couples TRBV7-2 to TRBJ2-3, with 8 bases that match TRBD2. Germline CDR1 SGHTA, CDR2 FQGNSA. CDR3 size: 15 residues. V lost 6 bases to trimming and J lost 1 base; unmatched junction nucleotides: 6. The CDR3 protein is CASSGLAAGTDTQYF. The CDR3 coding sequence is TGTGCCAGCAGTGGACTAGCAGCCGGCACAGATACGCAGTATTTT.

This clone was recorded a few times. The V call is TRBV11-2, the J call TRBJ2-1; D is possibly TRBD2 (6 bases). V lost 5 bases, J lost 4 bases, and 18 bases lay in between. CDR3 size: 16 residues. The V gene's germline CDR1 is SGHAT and CDR2 FQNNGV. CDR3 nucleotides: TGTGCCAGCAGCCCCACGGGGGTACCCTTTTACAATGAGCAGTTCTTC. As protein: CASSPTGVPFYNEQFF.

This clone was counted between two and nine times. The rearrangement links TRBV24-1 to TRBJ2-5; 7 positions agree with TRBD2. Germline CDR1 is KGHDR and CDR2 is SFDVKD. The V gene end was trimmed by 4 bases and the J gene end by 2 bases; junction bases not matched to a gene: 6. The CDR3 runs to 15 residues. This chain's CDR3 is CATSEAGGSQETQYF. CDR3 in DNA: TGTGCCACCAGTGAGGCCGGCGGGAGTCAAGAGACCCAGTACTTC.

This chain connects TRBV11-2 to TRBJ2-5; D unresolved. This CDR3 has 17 amino acids. Germline V CDR1 and CDR2: SGHAT, FQNNGV. Trimming pared 1 base from V and 1 base from J, leaving 16 bases between. CDR3: CASSLVGRSLFQETQYF. The CDR3 coding sequence is TGTGCCAGCAGCTTAGTCGGCAGGTCACTGTTCCAAGAGACCCAGTACTTC.

CDR3 region: CASTRDSNQPQHF. The CDR3 DNA follows: TGTGCCAGCACCCGGGATAGCAATCAGCCCCAGCATTTT. The chain joins TRBV2 to TRBJ1-5; D is unresolved. The V and J ends lost 7 bases and 0 bases respectively, with 7 bases between them. From germline, CDR1 is SNHLY and CDR2 FYNNEI. The CDR3 loop spans 13 amino acids.

This chain links TRBV7-8 with TRBJ1-5; 7 nucleotides agree with TRBD1. V gave up 5 bases and J gave up 3 bases; unmatched junction bases: 10. CDR3 size: 16 residues. Germline CDR1 is SGHVS and CDR2 is FQNEAQ. CDR3 nucleotides: TGTGCCAGCAGCCCTCAACCCACAGGGGTCAATCAGCCCCAGCATTTT. It specifies CASSPQPTGVNQPQHF.

The genes are TRBV2 and TRBJ2-3; 11 bases are shared with TRBD2. The J segment lost 6 bases and the V segment lost 7 bases, leaving 12 bases of the junction unmatched. CDR3 length: 16 amino acids. Germline V gene data show CDR1 as SNHLY and CDR2 as FYNNEI. The CDR3 is CASKRGSSGGIDTQYF. DNA of the CDR3: TGTGCCAGCAAAAGGGGCTCTAGCGGGGGGATCGATACGCAGTATTTT.

The chain is built from TRBV30 and TRBJ1-3; the D is unclear. Trimming shortened V by 4 bases and J by 2 bases, and 21 bases separated the two germline ends. The germline V gene encodes CDR1 GTSNPN and CDR2 SVGIG (reference sequence). This CDR3 is 17 amino acids long. The CDR3: CAWTGGFGQRTGNTIYF. The CDR3 DNA follows: TGTGCCTGGACGGGAGGCTTTGGGCAACGAACTGGAAACACCATATATTTT.